Listed below are T cell receptor beta chains from one sample, sequenced in a study of blood T cells in healthy people across ages. TCRdb reprocessed the 5' RACE reads with MiXCR, giving one entry per CDR3 protein. The sample carries fewer than 900,000 distinct CDR3 sequences, approximately 43% recorded once. Sequencing used blood. The receptors were sampled from a woman in her sixties in good health. Each CDR3 is given with its conserved first and last residue. Each record gives: D gene, J gene, V gene, CDR3 length, clone size, CDR3 DNA, CDR3 protein. D genes are given only for firm matches. Some rows have no size entry. The others give once, few or many, or a class for an expanded clone.

NA TRBJ2-3 TRBV12-3/TRBV12-4 15 few TGTGCCAGCAGTTTGGTCGGAGGGAGCGCAGATACGCAGTATTTT CASSLVGGSADTQYF
NA TRBJ2-3 TRBV13 16 NA TGTGCCAGCAGCTTCCGATTTGGGGGGAATAGAGATACGCAGTATTTT CASSFRFGGNRDTQYF
NA TRBJ2-1 TRBV29-1 15 NA TGCAGCGTGAGACCTACGCTAGCGCACCAAGAGACCCAGTTCTTC CSVRPTLAHQETQFF
TRBD1 TRBJ2-1 TRBV7-9 17 NA TGTGCCAGCAGCCCAAGCACAGGGGACCTCGTCTACAATGAGCAGTTCTTC CASSPSTGDLVYNEQFF
NA TRBJ2-7 TRBV20-1 13 NA TGCAGTGCTAGAGATGGCCGCAGGGCCGAGCAGTACTTC CSARDGRRAEQYF
NA TRBJ1-5 TRBV28 13 few TGTGCCAGCAGATACGTTAGCAATCAGCCCCAGCATTTT CASRYVSNQPQHF
TRBD2 TRBJ2-1 TRBV10-3 15 NA TGTGCCATCAGTGCCACTAGCGGGGGGAGAGATGAGCAGTTCTTC CAISATSGGRDEQFF
TRBD2 TRBJ2-1 TRBV20-1 15 NA TGCAGTGCTACTTGGACTAGCGGCTCCTACAATGAGCAGTTCTTC CSATWTSGSYNEQFF
NA TRBJ2-7 TRBV20-1 15 few TGCAGTGCTAGAGATAGGAGCGGTACCCACTACGAGCAGTACTTC CSARDRSGTHYEQYF
TRBD2 TRBJ2-3 TRBV7-2 18 NA TGTGCCAGCAGCCCCAGGGTACTAGCGGGACTAGACACAGATACGCAGTATTTT CASSPRVLAGLDTDTQYF
NA TRBJ1-2 TRBV18 15 NA TGTGCCAGCTCACTCCGCCCGGACGGGGTGGGTGGCTACACCTTC CASSLRPDGVGGYTF
NA TRBJ2-1 TRBV14 14 NA TGTGCCAGCAGCTTCCGGGGGTACTCGGGTGAGCAGTTCTTC CASSFRGYSGEQFF
NA TRBJ2-3 TRBV6-1 15 NA TGTGCCAGCAGTTTGATGGGGGTCCTCACAGATACGCAGTATTTT CASSLMGVLTDTQYF
TRBD2 TRBJ2-5 TRBV6-6 14 few TGTGCCATAGGGACTAGCGGGAGGAGAAAGACCCAGTACTTC CAIGTSGRRKTQYF
NA TRBJ1-3 TRBV12-3/TRBV12-4 13 NA TGTGCCAGCAGTTTGCAGGAGTGGAACACCATATATTTT CASSLQEWNTIYF
TRBD2 TRBJ2-1 TRBV12-3/TRBV12-4 17 NA TGTGCCAGCAGCCGGACTAGCGGGAGGGCCTCGGGCAATGAGCAGTTCTTC CASSRTSGRASGNEQFF
TRBD1 TRBJ2-1 TRBV6-1 13 few TGTGCCAGCATACTCGGACAGGGCAATGAGCAGTTCTTC CASILGQGNEQFF
NA TRBJ2-1 TRBV7-9 16 NA TGTGCCAGCAGCTTAGGAGGGGGGGTCTCCTACAATGAGCAGTTCTTC CASSLGGGVSYNEQFF
TRBD1 TRBJ2-7 TRBV27 14 once TGTGCCAGCAGTCTAAGGGACAGCAACTACGAGCAGTACTTC CASSLRDSNYEQYF
TRBD2 TRBJ2-5 TRBV4-1 17 NA TGCGCCAGCAGCCAAGCGGGGCTAGCGGGAGCCCAAGAGACCCAGTACTTC CASSQAGLAGAQETQYF
NA TRBJ2-7 TRBV27 11 NA TGTGCCAGCACTGACTTCAATGAGCAGTACTTC CASTDFNEQYF
TRBD2 TRBJ2-3 TRBV7-2 16 NA TGTGCCAGCAGCTCCATTAGCGGGAGAGGCACAGATACGCAGTATTTT CASSSISGRGTDTQYF
TRBD1 TRBJ1-2 TRBV20-1 15 NA TGCAGTGCTAGAGATCAAGGGACAGGGAAAGGTGGCTACACCTTC CSARDQGTGKGGYTF
NA TRBJ2-7 TRBV6-5 14 few TGTGCCAGCAGTGACCCGCGAAGCGTGTACGAGCAGTACTTC CASSDPRSVYEQYF
NA TRBJ2-4 TRBV6-5 15 few TGTGCCAGCAGTGTATGGGGGGTCGGCAAAAACATTCAGTACTTC CASSVWGVGKNIQYF
NA TRBJ1-4 TRBV5-6 14 NA TGTGCCAGCAGCTTGGCGGCAGGCGGTGAAAAACTGTTTTTT CASSLAAGGEKLFF
NA TRBJ2-3 TRBV11-2 15 NA TGTGCCAGCAGCCCACTGGTAGGGAGCACAGATACGCAGTATTTT CASSPLVGSTDTQYF
NA TRBJ2-3 TRBV4-2 15 NA TGTGCCAGCAGCCAAGATCTGGAGGGTTCGAATACGCAGTATTTT CASSQDLEGSNTQYF
NA TRBJ2-3 TRBV21-1 16 many TGTGCCAGCAGCAAAATTTCGGACTGGAACACAGATACGCAGTATTTT CASSKISDWNTDTQYF
TRBD2 TRBJ2-5 TRBV12-3/TRBV12-4 15 NA TGTGCCAGCAGTCGGACTAGAGGGACCCAAGAGACCCAGTACTTC CASSRTRGTQETQYF
NA TRBJ2-7 TRBV4-2 18 NA TGTGTCAGCAGCCAAGGTCCCCCCAGGGAGCGGAAGACCTACGAGCAGTACTTC CVSSQGPPRERKTYEQYF
NA TRBJ2-7 TRBV6-5 14 NA TGTGCCAGCAGTTACGGGCAGGGGATCTACGAGCAGTACTTC CASSYGQGIYEQYF
TRBD1 TRBJ1-2 TRBV27 13 NA TGTGCCAGCAGATTGGGACAGGCCTATGGCTACACCTTC CASRLGQAYGYTF
NA TRBJ2-7 TRBV7-2 15 once TGTGCCAGCGGCTTCGGTGGCGAGGTTCCCTACGAGCAGTACTTC CASGFGGEVPYEQYF
NA TRBJ1-4 TRBV7-9 13 few TGTGCCAGCAGCTTAGCCGCGGGGGAAAAACTGTTTTTT CASSLAAGEKLFF
TRBD2 TRBJ2-7 TRBV29-1 13 few TGCAGCTCCCGGATTGGGAGCGGGGACGAGCAGTACTTC CSSRIGSGDEQYF
NA TRBJ2-1 TRBV20-1 16 few TGCAGTGCTACCCGACTACCTCCAGGGGGGAACAATGAGCAGTTCTTC CSATRLPPGGNNEQFF
TRBD2 TRBJ2-5 TRBV7-2 15 few TGTGCCAGCAGTCCCGGGGGGACGTCCCTGTTGAAGCAGTACTTC CASSPGGTSLLKQYF
NA TRBJ2-7 TRBV29-1 13 many TGCAGCGTTGAGCGGGACAGCCCCTACGAGCAGTACTTC CSVERDSPYEQYF
NA TRBJ1-6 TRBV18 12 few TGTGCCAGCTCACCAGGGGCCTCACCCCTCCACTTT CASSPGASPLHF
NA TRBJ2-3 TRBV6-2/TRBV6-3 14 NA TGTGCCAGCAGTTACTCGATTGGTTCAGGGTTGCAGTATTTT CASSYSIGSGLQYF
TRBD2 TRBJ2-1 TRBV10-3 15 many TGTGCCATCAAGCCGGGACTAGCGGGCGTCAATGAGCAGTTCTTC CAIKPGLAGVNEQFF
TRBD2 TRBJ2-7 TRBV18 13 few TGTGCCAGCTCGGGGCTAGCGGGCTCCGAGCAGTACTTC CASSGLAGSEQYF
TRBD2 TRBJ2-1 TRBV6-5 14 NA TGTGCCAGCAGAGGACTAGTCGCGGGCAATGAGCAGTTCTTC CASRGLVAGNEQFF
NA TRBJ2-1 TRBV5-1 13 NA TGCGCCAGCAGCTGCGGGGCCTACAATGAGCAGTTCTTC CASSCGAYNEQFF
NA TRBJ1-2 TRBV28 13 many TGTGCCAGCAGTACACAGGGAGACTATGGCTACACCTTC CASSTQGDYGYTF
TRBD1 TRBJ2-1 TRBV7-2 14 few TGTGCCAGCAGCCCGCGACAGGGGGCGAATGAGCAGTTCTTC CASSPRQGANEQFF
NA TRBJ2-7 TRBV7-2 15 NA TGTGCCAGCAGCTTAGTTACCGGGCCTTCCTACGAGCAGTACTTC CASSLVTGPSYEQYF
TRBD1 TRBJ2-1 TRBV7-9 14 NA TGTGCCGGCAGCCCAGGACAGGGGTACAATGAGCAGTTCTTC CAGSPGQGYNEQFF
NA TRBJ2-1 TRBV24-1 16 NA TGTGCCACCAGTGATTTGGGTACGTTCTCCTACAATGAGCAGTTCTTC CATSDLGTFSYNEQFF
NA TRBJ2-7 TRBV6-1 15 few TGTGCCAGCAGTGAAGTACCGGCAGGTTTGTACGAGCAGTACTTC CASSEVPAGLYEQYF
TRBD2 TRBJ2-3 TRBV9 15 NA TGTGCCAGCAGCGTACGAGCGGGGGGGCTGGATACGCAGTATTTT CASSVRAGGLDTQYF
NA TRBJ1-1 TRBV7-8 18 NA TGTGCCAGCAGCCAAAAGACTTCCCGTCCAAATATACACACTGAAGCTTTCTTT CASSQKTSRPNIHTEAFF
NA TRBJ2-7 TRBV7-2 13 NA TGTGCCATCAGCGCCCTACCAGGCTACGAGCAGTACTTC CAISALPGYEQYF
TRBD2 TRBJ2-1 TRBV20-1 14 many TGCAGTGAAACTAGCGGGAGGGGCTACAATGAGCAGTTCTTC CSETSGRGYNEQFF
TRBD2 TRBJ2-3 TRBV20-1 15 NA TGCAGCGCTAGACAGGCTAGCGGGGGCAGGGATACGCAGTATTTT CSARQASGGRDTQYF
NA TRBJ2-5 TRBV2 14 NA TGTGCCAGCAGAGACCCGACGGTCCAAGAGACCCAGTACTTC CASRDPTVQETQYF
TRBD1 TRBJ1-2 TRBV7-2 14 many TGTGCCAGCAGCGCCAGTCGGGACAGGGATGGCTACACCTTC CASSASRDRDGYTF
NA TRBJ2-1 TRBV14 15 once TGTGCCAGCAGCCAAGTGAGGGGGGCCCACAATGAGCAGTTCTTC CASSQVRGAHNEQFF